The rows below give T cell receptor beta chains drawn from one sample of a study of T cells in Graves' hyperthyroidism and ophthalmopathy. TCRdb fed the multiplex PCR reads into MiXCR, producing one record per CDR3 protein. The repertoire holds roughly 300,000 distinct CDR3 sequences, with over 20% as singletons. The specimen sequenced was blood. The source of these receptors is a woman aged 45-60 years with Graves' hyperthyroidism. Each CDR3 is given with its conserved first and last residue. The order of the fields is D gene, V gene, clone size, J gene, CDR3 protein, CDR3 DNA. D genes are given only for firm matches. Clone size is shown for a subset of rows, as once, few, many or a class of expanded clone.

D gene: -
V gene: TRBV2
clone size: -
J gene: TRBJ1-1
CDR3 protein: CASSWSSRGTEAFF
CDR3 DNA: TGTGCCAGCAGCTGGTCCAGCCGCGGCACTGAAGCTTTCTTT

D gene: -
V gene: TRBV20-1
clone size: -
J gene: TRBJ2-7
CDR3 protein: CSARAPGTLYEQYF
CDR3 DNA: TGCAGTGCTAGAGCTCCCGGGACACTCTACGAGCAGTACTTC

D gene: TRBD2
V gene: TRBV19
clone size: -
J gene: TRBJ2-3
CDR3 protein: CASRLSGSGDTQYF
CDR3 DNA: TGTGCCAGTAGGTTGAGCGGGAGTGGAGATACGCAGTATTTT

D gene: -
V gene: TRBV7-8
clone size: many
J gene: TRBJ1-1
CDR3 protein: CASSSQRGKSTEAFF
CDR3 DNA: TGTGCCAGCAGCTCTCAGCGGGGGAAGAGCACTGAAGCTTTCTTT

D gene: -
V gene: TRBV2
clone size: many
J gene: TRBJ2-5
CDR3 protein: CASRPNESQETQYF
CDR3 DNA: TGTGCCAGCAGGCCTAATGAGTCTCAAGAGACCCAGTACTTC

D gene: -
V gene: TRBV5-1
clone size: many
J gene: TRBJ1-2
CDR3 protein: CASSLADNYGYTF
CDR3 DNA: TGCGCCAGCAGCTTGGCCGACAACTATGGCTACACCTTC

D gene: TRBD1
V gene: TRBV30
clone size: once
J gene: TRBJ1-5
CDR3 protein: CAWSTTGVNQPQHF
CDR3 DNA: TGTGCCTGGAGTACGACAGGGGTTAATCAGCCCCAGCATTTT

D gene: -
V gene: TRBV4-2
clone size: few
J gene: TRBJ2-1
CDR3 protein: CASSQDRRGYNEQFF
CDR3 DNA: TGTGCCAGCAGCCAAGATAGACGGGGCTACAATGAGCAGTTCTTC

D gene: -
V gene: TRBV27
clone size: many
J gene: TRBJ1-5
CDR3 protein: CASSRASGNQPQHF
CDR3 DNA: TGTGCCAGCAGCAGGGCTTCGGGCAATCAGCCCCAGCATTTT

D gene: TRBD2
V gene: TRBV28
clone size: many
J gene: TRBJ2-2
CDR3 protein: CASSIAGVNTGELFF
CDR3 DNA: TGTGCCAGCAGCATAGCGGGAGTTAACACCGGGGAGCTGTTTTTT

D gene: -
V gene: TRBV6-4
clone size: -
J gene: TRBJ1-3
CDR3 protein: CASSEEGGSSGNTIYF
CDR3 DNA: TGTGCCAGCAGTGAAGAAGGGGGGAGCTCTGGAAACACCATATATTTT

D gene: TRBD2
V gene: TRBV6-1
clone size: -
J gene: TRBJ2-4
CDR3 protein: CASSGSGGLPGHIQYF
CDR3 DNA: TGTGCCAGCAGTGGAAGCGGGGGTCTCCCAGGGCACATTCAGTACTTC

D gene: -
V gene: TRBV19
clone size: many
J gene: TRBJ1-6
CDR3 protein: CASSMLTQEDSPLHF
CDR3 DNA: TGTGCCAGTAGTATGTTGACTCAGGAGGATTCACCCCTCCACTTT

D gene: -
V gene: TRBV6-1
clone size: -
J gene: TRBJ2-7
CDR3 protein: CASSPSSCEQYF
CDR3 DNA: TGTGCCAGCAGCCCGAGCTCCTGCGAGCAGTACTTC

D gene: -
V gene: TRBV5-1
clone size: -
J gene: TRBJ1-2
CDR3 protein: CASSSERLNYGYTF
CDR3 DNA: TGCGCCAGCAGCTCCGAGCGGCTTAACTATGGCTACACCTTC

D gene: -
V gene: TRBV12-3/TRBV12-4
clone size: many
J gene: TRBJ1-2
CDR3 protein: CASSFRQGVNYGYTF
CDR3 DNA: TGTGCCAGCAGTTTCCGGCAGGGTGTGAACTATGGCTACACCTTC

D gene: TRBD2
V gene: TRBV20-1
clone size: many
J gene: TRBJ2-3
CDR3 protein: CSASPLAGGDSATDTQYF
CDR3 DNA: TGCAGTGCTAGCCCCCTAGCGGGGGGGGATTCTGCCACAGATACGCAGTATTTT

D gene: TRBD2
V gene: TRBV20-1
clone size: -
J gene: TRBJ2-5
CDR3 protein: CSASKPRYSSGGLQETQYF
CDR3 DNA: TGCAGTGCTAGCAAGCCCCGGTACTCTAGCGGGGGACTGCAAGAGACCCAGTACTTC

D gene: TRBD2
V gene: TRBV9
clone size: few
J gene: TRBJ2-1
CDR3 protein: CASSVEPPGLAAYNEQFF
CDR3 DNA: TGTGCCAGCAGCGTAGAGCCCCCGGGACTAGCAGCCTACAATGAGCAGTTCTTC

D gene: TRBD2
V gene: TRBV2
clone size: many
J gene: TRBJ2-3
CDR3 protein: CASRATPGLAGVLTDTQYF
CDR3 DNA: TGTGCCAGCAGGGCAACCCCGGGACTAGCGGGGGTTCTCACAGATACGCAGTATTTT

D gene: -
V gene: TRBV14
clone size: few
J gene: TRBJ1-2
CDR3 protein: CASSQTWGQAYGYTF
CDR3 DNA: TGTGCCAGCAGCCAGACGTGGGGGCAGGCCTATGGCTACACCTTC

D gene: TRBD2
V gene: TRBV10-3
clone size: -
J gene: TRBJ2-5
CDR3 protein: CATNQRERGETQYF
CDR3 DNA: TGTGCCACCAACCAGCGGGAGAGAGGGGAGACCCAGTACTTC

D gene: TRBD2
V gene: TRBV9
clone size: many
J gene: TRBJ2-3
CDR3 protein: CASTREETSGRSTDTQYF
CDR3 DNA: TGTGCCAGCACTAGGGAGGAGACTAGCGGGAGAAGCACAGATACGCAGTATTTT

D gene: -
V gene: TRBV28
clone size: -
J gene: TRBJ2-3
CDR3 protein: CASSPPPWTATDTQYF
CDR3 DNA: TGTGCCAGCAGTCCACCCCCGTGGACAGCCACAGATACGCAGTATTTT

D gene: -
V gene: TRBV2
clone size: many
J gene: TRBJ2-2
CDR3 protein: CASKEGGANTGELFF
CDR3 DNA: TGTGCCTCTAAGGAAGGGGGGGCGAACACCGGGGAGCTGTTTTTT

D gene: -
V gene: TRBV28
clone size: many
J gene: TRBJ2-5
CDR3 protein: CASSPMGGQETQYF
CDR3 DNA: TGTGCCAGCAGTCCTATGGGGGGACAAGAGACCCAGTACTTC

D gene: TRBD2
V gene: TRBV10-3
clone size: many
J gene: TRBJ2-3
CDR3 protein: CAISESTSGGAGRDTQYF
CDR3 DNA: TGTGCCATCAGTGAGTCTACTAGCGGGGGGGCCGGTAGAGATACGCAGTATTTT

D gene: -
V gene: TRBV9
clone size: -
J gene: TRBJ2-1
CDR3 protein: CASSVIGVGNEQFF
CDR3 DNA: TGTGCCAGCAGCGTAATCGGGGTCGGCAATGAGCAGTTCTTC

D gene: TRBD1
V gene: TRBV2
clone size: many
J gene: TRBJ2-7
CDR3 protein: CASSETGTGGGEQYF
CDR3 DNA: TGTGCCAGCAGCGAAACCGGGACAGGGGGCGGCGAGCAGTACTTC

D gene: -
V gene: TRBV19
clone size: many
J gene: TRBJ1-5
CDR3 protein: CASSSQYNQPQHF
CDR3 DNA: TGTGCCAGTAGTTCCCAGTACAATCAGCCCCAGCATTTT